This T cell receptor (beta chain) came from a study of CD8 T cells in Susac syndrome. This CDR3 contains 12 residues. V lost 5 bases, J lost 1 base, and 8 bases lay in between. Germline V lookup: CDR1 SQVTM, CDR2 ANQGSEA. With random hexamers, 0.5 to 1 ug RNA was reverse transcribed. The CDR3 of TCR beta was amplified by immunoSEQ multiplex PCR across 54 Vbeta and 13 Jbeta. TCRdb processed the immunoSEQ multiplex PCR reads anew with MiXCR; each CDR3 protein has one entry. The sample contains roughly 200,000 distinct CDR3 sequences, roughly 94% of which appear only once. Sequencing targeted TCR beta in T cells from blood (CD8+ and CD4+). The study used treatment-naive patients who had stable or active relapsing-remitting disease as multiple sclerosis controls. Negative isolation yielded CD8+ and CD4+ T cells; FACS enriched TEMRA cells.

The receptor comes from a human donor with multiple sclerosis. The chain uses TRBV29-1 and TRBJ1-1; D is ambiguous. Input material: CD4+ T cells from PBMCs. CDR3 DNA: TGCAGCGTTAGTGAGGGGAACACTGAAGCTTTCTTT. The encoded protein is CSVSEGNTEAFF.